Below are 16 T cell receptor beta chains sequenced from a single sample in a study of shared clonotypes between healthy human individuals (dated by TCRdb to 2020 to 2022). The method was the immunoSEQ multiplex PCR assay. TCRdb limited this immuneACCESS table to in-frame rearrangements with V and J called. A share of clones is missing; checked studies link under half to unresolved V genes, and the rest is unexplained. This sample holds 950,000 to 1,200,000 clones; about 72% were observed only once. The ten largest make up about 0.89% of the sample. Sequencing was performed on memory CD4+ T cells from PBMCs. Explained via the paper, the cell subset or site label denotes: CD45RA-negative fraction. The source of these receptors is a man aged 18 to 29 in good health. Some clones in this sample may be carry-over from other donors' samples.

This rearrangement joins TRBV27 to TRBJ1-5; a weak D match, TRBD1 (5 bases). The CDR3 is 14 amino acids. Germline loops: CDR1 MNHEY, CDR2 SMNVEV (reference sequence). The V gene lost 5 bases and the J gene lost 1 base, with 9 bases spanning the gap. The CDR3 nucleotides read TGTGCCAGCAGTGAGGGGCTGAGCAATCAGCCCCAGCATTTT. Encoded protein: CASSEGLSNQPQHF.

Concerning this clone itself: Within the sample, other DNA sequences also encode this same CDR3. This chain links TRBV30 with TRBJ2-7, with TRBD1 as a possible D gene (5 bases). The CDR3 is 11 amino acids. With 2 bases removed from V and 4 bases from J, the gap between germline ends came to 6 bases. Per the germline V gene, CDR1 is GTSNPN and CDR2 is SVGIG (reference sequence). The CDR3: CAWSSGYEQYF. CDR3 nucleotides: TGTGCCTGGAGTTCAGGGTACGAGCAGTACTTC.

CDR3 loop: CASSDGLAGVKTQYF. In DNA form, the CDR3 reads TGTGCCAGCAGCGATGGACTAGCGGGAGTGAAGACCCAGTACTTC. V is TRBV9 and J is TRBJ2-5, with 13 bases matching TRBD2. The CDR3 totals 15 residues. V shed 3 bases and J 6 bases; nucleotides not matched to a gene: 5. CDR1 is SGDLS and CDR2 is YYNGEE in the germline V gene.

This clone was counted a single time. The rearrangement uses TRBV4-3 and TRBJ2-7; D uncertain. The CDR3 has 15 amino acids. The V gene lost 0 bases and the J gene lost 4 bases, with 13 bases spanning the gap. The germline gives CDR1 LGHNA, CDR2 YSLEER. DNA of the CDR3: TGCGCCAGCAGCCAAGAGTACGGCAGAGAGTACGAGCAGTACTTC. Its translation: CASSQEYGREYEQYF.

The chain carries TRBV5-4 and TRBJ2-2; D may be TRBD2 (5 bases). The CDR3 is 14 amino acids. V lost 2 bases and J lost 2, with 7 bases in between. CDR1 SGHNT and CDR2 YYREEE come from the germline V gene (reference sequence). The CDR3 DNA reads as TGTGCCAGCAGCTTCCGGGATAACACCGGGGAGCTGTTTTTT. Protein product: CASSFRDNTGELFF. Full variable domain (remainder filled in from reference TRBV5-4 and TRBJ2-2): ETGVTQSPTHLIKTRGQQVTLRCSSQSGHNTVSWYQQALGQGPQFIFQYYREEENGRGNFPPRFSGLQFPNYSSELNVNALELDDSALYLCASSFRDNTGELFFGEGSRLTVL.

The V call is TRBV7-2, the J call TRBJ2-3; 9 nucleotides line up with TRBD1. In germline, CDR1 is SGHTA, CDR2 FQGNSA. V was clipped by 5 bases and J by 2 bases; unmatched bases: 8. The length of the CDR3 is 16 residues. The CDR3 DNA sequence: TGTGCCAGCAGCCCAACAGGGGGCGCTGCCACAGATACGCAGTATTTT. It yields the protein CASSPTGGAATDTQYF.

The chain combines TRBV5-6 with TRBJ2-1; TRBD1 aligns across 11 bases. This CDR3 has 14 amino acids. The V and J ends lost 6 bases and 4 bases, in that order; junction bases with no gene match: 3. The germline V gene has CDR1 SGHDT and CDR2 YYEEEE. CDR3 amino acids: CASTRDRGYNEQFF. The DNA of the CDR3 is TGTGCCAGCACCCGGGACAGGGGGTACAATGAGCAGTTCTTC.

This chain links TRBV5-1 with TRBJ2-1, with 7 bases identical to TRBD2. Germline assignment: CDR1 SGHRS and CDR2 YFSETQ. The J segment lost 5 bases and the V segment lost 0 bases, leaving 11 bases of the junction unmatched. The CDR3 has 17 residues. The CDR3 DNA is TGCGCCAGCAGCTTGGTAGGCGGTAAGCGGGGACACAATGAGCAGTTCTTC. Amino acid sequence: CASSLVGGKRGHNEQFF. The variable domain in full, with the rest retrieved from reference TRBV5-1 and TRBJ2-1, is KAGVTQTPRYLIKTRGQQVTLSCSPISGHRSVSWYQQTPGQGLQFLFEYFSETQRNKGNFPGRFSGRQFSNSRSEMNVSTLELGDSALYLCASSLVGGKRGHNEQFFGPGTRLTVL.

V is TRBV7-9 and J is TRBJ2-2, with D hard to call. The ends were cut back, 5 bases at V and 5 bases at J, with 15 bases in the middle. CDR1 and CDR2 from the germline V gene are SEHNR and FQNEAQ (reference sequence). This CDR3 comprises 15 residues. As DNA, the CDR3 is TGTGCCAGCAGCCTAGTTTATGGCGTGACCGGGGAGCTGTTTTTT. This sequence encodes CASSLVYGVTGELFF. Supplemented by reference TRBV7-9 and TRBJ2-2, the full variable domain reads DTGVSQNPRHKITKRGQNVTFRCDPISEHNRLYWYRQTLGQGPEFLTYFQNEAQLEKSRLLSDRFSAERPKGSFSTLEIQRTEQGDSAMYLCASSLVYGVTGELFFGEGSRLTVL.

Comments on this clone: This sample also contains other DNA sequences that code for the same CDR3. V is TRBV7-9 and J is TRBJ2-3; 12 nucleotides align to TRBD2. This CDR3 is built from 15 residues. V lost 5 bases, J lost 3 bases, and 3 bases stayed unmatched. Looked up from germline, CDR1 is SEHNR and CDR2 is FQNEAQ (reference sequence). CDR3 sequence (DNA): TGTGCCAGCAGCCTACTAGCGGGAGGTACAGATACGCAGTATTTT. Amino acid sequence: CASSLLAGGTDTQYF.

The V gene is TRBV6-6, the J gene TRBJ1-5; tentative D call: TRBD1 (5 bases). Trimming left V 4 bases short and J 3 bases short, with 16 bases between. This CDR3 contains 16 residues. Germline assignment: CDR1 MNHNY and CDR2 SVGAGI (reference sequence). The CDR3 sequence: CASSFPGRAVNQPQHF. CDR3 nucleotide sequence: TGTGCCAGCAGTTTCCCGGGCAGGGCGGTCAATCAGCCCCAGCATTTT.

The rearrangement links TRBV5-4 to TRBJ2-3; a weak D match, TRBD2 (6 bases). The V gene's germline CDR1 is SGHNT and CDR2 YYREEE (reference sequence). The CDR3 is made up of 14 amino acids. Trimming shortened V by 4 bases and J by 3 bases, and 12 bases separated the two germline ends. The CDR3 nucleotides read TGTGCCAGCAGCGACGGAGGGAGAACAGATACGCAGTATTTT. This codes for CASSDGGRTDTQYF.

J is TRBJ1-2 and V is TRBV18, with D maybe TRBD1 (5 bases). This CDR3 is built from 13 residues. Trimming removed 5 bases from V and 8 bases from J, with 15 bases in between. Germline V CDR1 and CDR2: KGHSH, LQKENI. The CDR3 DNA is TGTGCCAGCTCATCCCTAGGGGCTGAGGGCTACACCTTC. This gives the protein CASSSLGAEGYTF.

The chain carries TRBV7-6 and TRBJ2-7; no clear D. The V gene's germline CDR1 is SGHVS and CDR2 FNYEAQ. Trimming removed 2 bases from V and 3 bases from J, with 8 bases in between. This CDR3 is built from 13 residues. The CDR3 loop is CASSLSGDYEQYF. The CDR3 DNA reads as TGTGCCAGCAGCTTATCTGGAGACTACGAGCAGTACTTC.

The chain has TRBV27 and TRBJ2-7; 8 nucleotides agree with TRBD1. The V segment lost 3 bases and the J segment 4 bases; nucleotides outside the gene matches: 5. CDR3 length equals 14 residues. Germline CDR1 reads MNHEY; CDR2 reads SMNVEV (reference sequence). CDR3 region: CASSFQWTGYEQYF. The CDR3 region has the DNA TGTGCCAGCAGTTTCCAGTGGACAGGGTACGAGCAGTACTTC.

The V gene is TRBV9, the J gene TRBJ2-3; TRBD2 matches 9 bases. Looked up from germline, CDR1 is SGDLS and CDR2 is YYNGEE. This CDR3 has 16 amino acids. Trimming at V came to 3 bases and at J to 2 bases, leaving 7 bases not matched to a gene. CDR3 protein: CASSGLTSGATDTQYF. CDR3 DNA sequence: TGTGCCAGCAGCGGCCTGACTAGCGGAGCCACAGATACGCAGTATTTT.